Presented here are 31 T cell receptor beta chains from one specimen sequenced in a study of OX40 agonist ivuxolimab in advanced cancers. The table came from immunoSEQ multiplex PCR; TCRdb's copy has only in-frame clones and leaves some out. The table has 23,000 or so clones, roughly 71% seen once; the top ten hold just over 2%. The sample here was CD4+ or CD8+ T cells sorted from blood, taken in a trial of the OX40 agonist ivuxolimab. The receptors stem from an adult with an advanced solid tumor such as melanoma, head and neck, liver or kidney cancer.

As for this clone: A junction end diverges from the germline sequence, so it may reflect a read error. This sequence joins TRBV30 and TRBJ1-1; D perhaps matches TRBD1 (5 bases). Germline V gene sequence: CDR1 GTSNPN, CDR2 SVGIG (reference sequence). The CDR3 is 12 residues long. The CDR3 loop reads CVWSVRGREAFF. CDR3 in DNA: TGTGTCTGGAGTGTACGGGGGAGAGAAGCTTTCTTT.

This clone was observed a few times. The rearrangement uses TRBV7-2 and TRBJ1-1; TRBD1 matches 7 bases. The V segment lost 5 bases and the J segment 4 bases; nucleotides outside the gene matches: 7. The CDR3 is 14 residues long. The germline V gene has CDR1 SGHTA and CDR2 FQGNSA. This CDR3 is CASSPRQGLTEAFF. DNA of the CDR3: TGTGCCAGCAGCCCCCGACAGGGCCTCACTGAAGCTTTCTTT. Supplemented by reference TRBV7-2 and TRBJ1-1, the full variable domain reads GAGVSQSPSNKVTEKGKDVELRCDPISGHTALYWYRQSLGQGLEFLIYFQGNSAPDKSGLPSDRFSAERTGGSVSTLTIQRTQQEDSAVYLCASSPRQGLTEAFFGQGTRLTVV.

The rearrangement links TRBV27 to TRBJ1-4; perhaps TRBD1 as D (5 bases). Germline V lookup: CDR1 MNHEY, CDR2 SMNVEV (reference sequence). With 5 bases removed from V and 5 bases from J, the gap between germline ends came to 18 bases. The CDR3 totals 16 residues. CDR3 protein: CASSPSVGEGNEKLFF. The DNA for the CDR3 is TGTGCCAGCAGTCCTTCCGTGGGGGAAGGAAATGAAAAACTGTTTTTT.

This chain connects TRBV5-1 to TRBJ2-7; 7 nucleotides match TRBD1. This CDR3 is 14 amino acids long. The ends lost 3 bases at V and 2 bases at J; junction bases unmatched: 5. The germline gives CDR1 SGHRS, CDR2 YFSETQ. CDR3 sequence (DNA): TGCGCCAGCAGCTCCAGGGGGTTGACCTACGAGCAGTACTTC. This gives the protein CASSSRGLTYEQYF.

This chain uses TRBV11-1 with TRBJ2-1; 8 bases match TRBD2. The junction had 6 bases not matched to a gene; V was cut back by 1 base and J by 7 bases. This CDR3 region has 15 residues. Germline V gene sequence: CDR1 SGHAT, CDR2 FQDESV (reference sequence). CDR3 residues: CASSLDQREWNEQFF. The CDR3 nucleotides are TGTGCCAGCAGCTTAGATCAGCGGGAGTGGAATGAGCAGTTCTTC.

The DNA of the CDR3 is TGTGCCAGCAGGGGAGACCTGACGCCCAGCGGCCCGGGCAATCAGCCCCAGCATTTT. This gives the protein CASRGDLTPSGPGNQPQHF. The J gene is TRBJ1-5, the V gene TRBV28; D uncertain. Germline V gene lookup returns CDR1 MDHEN and CDR2 SYDVKM. The V end was cut by 6 bases, the J end by 2 bases, with 26 bases between. This CDR3 spans 19 amino acids.

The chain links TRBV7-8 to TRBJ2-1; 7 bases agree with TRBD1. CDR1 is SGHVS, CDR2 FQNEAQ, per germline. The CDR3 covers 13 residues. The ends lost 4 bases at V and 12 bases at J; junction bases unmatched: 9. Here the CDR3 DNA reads TGTGCCAGCAGCTCCCGGACAGGAGAAAGGCAGTTCTTC. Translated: CASSSRTGERQFF.

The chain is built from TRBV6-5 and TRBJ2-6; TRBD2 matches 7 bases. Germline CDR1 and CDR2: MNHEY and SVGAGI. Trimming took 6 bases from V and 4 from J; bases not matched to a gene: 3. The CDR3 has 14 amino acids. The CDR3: CASRQGGGANVLTF. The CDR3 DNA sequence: TGTGCCAGCAGGCAGGGAGGGGGGGCCAACGTCCTGACTTTC.

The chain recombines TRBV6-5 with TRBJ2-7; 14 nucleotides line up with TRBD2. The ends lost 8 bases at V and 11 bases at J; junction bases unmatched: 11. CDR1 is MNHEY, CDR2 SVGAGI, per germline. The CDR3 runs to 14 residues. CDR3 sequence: CASGRSGLAGDEYF. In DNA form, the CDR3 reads TGTGCCAGCGGACGATCGGGACTAGCGGGGGATGAGTACTTC.

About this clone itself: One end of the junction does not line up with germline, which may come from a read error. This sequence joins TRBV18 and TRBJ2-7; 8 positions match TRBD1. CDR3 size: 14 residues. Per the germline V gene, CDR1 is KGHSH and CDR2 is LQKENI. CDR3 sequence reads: CASSSPDRDYEQYF. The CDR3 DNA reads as TGTGCCAGCTCATCACCGGACAGGGATTACGAGCAGTACTTC.

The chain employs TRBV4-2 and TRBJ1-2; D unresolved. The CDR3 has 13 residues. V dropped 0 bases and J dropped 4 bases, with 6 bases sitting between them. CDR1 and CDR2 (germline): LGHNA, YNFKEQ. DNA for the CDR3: TGTGCCAGCAGCCAAGATCGCCTCTATGGCTACACCTTC. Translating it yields CASSQDRLYGYTF.

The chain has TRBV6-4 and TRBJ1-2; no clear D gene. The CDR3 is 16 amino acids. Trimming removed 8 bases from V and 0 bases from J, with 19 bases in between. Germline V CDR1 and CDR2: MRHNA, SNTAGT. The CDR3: CASLRQIKEANYGYTF. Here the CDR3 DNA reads TGTGCCAGCCTCCGACAAATAAAGGAAGCTAACTATGGCTACACCTTC.

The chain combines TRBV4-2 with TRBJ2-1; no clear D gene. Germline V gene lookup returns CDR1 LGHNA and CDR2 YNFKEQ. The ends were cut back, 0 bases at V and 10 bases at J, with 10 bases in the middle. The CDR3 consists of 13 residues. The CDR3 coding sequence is TGTGCCAGCAGCCAAGATAGCCGAGGCGAGCAGTTCTTC. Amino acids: CASSQDSRGEQFF.

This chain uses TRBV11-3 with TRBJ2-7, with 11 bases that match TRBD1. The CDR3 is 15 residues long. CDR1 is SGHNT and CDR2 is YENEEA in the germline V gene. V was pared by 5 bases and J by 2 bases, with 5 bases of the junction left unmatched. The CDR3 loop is CASSPGQGGTYEQYF. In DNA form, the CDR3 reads TGTGCCAGCAGCCCGGGACAGGGGGGAACCTACGAGCAGTACTTC.

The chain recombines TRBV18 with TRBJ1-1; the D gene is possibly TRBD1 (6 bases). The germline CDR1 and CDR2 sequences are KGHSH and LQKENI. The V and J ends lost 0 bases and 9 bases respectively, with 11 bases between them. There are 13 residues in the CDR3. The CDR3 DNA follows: TGTGCCAGCTCACCACCCGGGACAATTAAAGCTTTCTTT. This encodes CASSPPGTIKAFF.

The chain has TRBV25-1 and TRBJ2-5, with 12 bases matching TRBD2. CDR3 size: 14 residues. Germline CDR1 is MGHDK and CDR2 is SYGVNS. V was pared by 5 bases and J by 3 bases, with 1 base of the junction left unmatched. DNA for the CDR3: TGTGCCAGCAGTCGACTAGCGGGAGAAGAGACCCAGTACTTC. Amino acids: CASSRLAGEETQYF.

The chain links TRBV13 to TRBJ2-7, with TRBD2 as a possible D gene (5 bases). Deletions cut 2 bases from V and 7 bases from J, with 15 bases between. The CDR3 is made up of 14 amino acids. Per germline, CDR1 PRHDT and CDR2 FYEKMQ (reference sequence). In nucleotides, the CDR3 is TGTGCCAGCAGCTTATCGGCGGGCCTAGGTGAGCAGTACTTC. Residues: CASSLSAGLGEQYF.

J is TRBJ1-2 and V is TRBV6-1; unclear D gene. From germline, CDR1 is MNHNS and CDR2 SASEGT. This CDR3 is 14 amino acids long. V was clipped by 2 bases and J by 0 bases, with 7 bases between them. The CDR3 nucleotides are TGTGCCAGCAGTGAATCCAGTGCTAACTATGGCTACACCTTC. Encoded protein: CASSESSANYGYTF.

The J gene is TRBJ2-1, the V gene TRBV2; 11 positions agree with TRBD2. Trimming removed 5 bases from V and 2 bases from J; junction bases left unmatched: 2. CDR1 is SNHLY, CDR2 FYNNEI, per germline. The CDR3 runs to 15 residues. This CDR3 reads CASSTSGSTYNEQFF. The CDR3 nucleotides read TGTGCCAGCAGTACTAGCGGGAGTACCTACAATGAGCAGTTCTTC.

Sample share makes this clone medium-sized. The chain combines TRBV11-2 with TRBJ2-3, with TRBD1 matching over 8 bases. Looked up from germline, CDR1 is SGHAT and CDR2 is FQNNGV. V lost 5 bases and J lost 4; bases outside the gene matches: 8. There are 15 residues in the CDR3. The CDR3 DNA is TGTGCCAGCAGCACCCACAGGGGGAAAGCAGATACGCAGTATTTT. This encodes CASSTHRGKADTQYF.

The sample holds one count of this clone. The CDR3 bases are TGTGCCAGCAGCCAAGATTGGGGTGCAGCCAACACTGAAGCTTTCTTT. Its translation is CASSQDWGAANTEAFF. The genes are TRBV4-2 and TRBJ1-1, with D uncertain. Deletions cut 0 bases from V and 2 bases from J, with 13 bases between. Germline-derived CDR1 and CDR2 are LGHNA and YNFKEQ. The CDR3 has 16 residues.

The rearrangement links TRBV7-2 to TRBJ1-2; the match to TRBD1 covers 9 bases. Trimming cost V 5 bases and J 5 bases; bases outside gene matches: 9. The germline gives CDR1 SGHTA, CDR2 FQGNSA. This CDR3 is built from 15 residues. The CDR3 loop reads CASSTSGTGSYGYTF. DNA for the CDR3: TGTGCCAGCAGCACGTCCGGGACAGGGTCTTATGGCTACACCTTC.

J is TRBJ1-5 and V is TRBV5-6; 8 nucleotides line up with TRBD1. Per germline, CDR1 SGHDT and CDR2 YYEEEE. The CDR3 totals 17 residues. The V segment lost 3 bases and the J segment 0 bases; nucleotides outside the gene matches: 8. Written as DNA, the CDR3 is TGTGCCAGCAGCTCGGACAGGGACCTTTATAGCAATCAGCCCCAGCATTTT. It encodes CASSSDRDLYSNQPQHF.

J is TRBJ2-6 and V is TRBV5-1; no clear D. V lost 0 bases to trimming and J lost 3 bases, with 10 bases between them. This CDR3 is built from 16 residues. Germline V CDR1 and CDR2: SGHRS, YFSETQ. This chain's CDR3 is CASSLGLGYGANVLTF. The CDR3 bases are TGCGCCAGCAGCTTGGGGTTGGGGTATGGGGCCAACGTCCTGACTTTC.

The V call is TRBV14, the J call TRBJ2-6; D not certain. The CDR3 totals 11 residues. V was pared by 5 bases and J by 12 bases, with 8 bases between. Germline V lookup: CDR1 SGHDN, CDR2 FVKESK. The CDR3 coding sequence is TGTGCCAGCAGCTCCCCCGGCGTCCTGACTTTC. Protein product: CASSSPGVLTF.

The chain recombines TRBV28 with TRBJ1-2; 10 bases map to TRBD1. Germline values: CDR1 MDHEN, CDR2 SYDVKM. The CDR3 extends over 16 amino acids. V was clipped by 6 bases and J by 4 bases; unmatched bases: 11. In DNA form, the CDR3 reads TGTGCCAGCAGCCAATACCGGACAGGGGGGGCCTATGGCTACACCTTC. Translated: CASSQYRTGGAYGYTF.

The CDR3 nucleotides are TGTGCCAGCAGGACCCCGGGACAGGCCTACGAGCAGTACTTC. This sequence encodes CASRTPGQAYEQYF. The chain links TRBV6-5 to TRBJ2-7; 8 bases map to TRBD1. The CDR3 runs 14 residues. In germline, CDR1 is MNHEY, CDR2 SVGAGI. V lost 6 bases, J lost 2 bases, and 6 bases stayed unmatched.

CDR3 DNA: TGCGCCAGCAGCCAGACGGCAGGATTCCCAGATACGCAGTATTTT. Translation: CASSQTAGFPDTQYF. The chain has TRBV4-1 and TRBJ2-3; unclear D gene. The CDR3 has 15 residues. The germline V gene has CDR1 MGHRA and CDR2 YSYEKL. The ends were cut back, 3 bases at V and 4 bases at J, with 14 bases in the middle.

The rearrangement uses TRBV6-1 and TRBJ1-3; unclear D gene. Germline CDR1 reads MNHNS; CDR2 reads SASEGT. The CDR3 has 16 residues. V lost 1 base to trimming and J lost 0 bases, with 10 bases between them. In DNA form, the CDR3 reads TGTGCCAGCAGTGAAGGAGAGGGTCTCTCTGGAAACACCATATATTTT. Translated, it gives CASSEGEGLSGNTIYF.

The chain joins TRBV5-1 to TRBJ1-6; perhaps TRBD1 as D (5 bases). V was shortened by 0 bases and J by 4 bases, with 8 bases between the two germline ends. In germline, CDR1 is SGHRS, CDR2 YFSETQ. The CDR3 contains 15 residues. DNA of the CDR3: TGCGCCAGCAGCTTGGACGGGGGGTATAATTCACCCCTCCACTTT. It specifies CASSLDGGYNSPLHF.

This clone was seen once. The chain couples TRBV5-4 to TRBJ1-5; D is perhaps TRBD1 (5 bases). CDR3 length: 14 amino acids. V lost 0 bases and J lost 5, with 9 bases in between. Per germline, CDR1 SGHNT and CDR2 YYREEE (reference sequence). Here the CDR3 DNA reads TGTGCCAGCAGCTTGGCTGGGGCCGATCAGCCCCAGCATTTT. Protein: CASSLAGADQPQHF.